Sequencing of this TCR beta chain was carried out in a study of CXCR3-negative and CXCR3-positive naive CD8 T cells. Study summary: Sequencing brought in around 140 million TRB reads altogether, and each library got about 1.5 +/- 0.3 million.

The CDR3 runs 14 residues. Germline V gives CDR1 LNHNV, CDR2 YYDKDF (reference sequence). Notes on this clonotype: Its specificity is unknown.

With UMI labels, 5' RACE was used to prepare the TRB cDNA libraries. TCRdb re-called the 5' RACE reads; every CDR3 protein appears as one record, without DNA. This listing includes 100,000 to 150,000 distinct CDR3 sequences. Study findings and constraints: Cryopreserved PBMCs had partly decreased CXCR3 expression; fresh PBMCs were used in most assays. Memory CD8+ T cell repertoires were far less diverse than both naive subsets. Memory cells showed distinct TRBV-TRBJ patterns, while the two naive subsets matched.

The specimen was naive CXCR3- CD8+ T cells from blood. The sample's subset: CD45RO-CCR7+CD27+CD95- naive CD8+ T cells lacking CXCR3 (TNR3-). The source of this sequence is a human donor in good health. Some clones in this sample may be carry-over from other donors' samples. The V gene is TRBV15, the J gene TRBJ2-3; the D call from TCRdb, TRBD1, cannot be confirmed without DNA. The CDR3 loop is CATQAGRLSDTQYF.